This T cell receptor beta chain originates from a study of blood T cells in healthy people across ages. The CDR3 is made up of 15 amino acids. V dropped 6 bases and J dropped 2 bases, with 17 bases sitting between them. The germline CDR1 and CDR2 sequences are SGHTA and FQGNSA. Extraction yielded at least 6 micrograms of total RNA per sample. Ten or more counts support this clonotype. The antigen is not known. Then a second PCR, running about 6 to 11 cycles, was carried out with a sample-barcoded 5' primer and a J-beta primer mix. Every cDNA molecule carried a tag from a template-switch adaptor bearing 12 random nucleotides. MiXCR, run by TCRdb on the 5' RACE reads, gives a single entry per CDR3 protein. The sample holds some 1.7 million distinct CDR3 sequences, 28% seen once. Study findings and constraints: PBMCs left unsorted prevented a conclusive naive versus antigen-experienced comparison. Both naive CD4+ cell counts and diversity were greater in long-lived donors than in aged donors.

Input material: blood. The V and J genes are TRBV7-2 and TRBJ2-7, with a tentative D call TRBD2 (7 bases). The TCR was taken from a woman in her 30s in good health. The CDR3, as DNA: TGTGCCAGCAGACTTGAGGGGGGGCCGACCTACGAGCAGTACTTC. As protein: CASRLEGGPTYEQYF.